One sample yielded the 29 T cell receptor beta chains listed below, sequenced in a study of blood T cell repertoires in COVID-19. TCRdb's table, derived via immunoSEQ multiplex PCR, lists solely in-frame clones and lacks some. The profile shows tens of thousands of clones, 82% of them singletons. Material: peripheral blood. The receptor set was obtained from a human donor in a cohort sampled during active COVID-19.

The rearrangement uses TRBV18 and TRBJ2-3, with 11 bases identical to TRBD1. After removal of 5 bases from V and 1 base from J, the junction contained 5 bases not matched to a gene. This CDR3 is 16 amino acids long. Germline CDR1 reads KGHSH; CDR2 reads LQKENI. CDR3 coding DNA: TGTGCCAGCTCAAGGACAGGGGGCTGGGGCACAGATACGCAGTATTTT. This sequence encodes CASSRTGGWGTDTQYF. The entire variable domain, with the rest obtained from reference TRBV18 and TRBJ2-3, is as follows: NAGVMQNPRHLVRRRGQEARLRCSPMKGHSHVYWYRQLPEEGLKFMVYLQKENIIDESGMPKERFSAEFPKEGPSILRIQQVVRGDSAAYFCASSRTGGWGTDTQYFGPGTRLTVL.

The chain carries TRBV7-2 and TRBJ2-1; 9 nucleotides line up with TRBD1. Germline V gives CDR1 SGHTA, CDR2 FQGNSA. J lost 3 bases, V lost 4 bases, and 4 bases had no gene match. This CDR3 comprises 15 residues. The CDR3 is CASSSDRGIYNEQFF. In DNA form, the CDR3 reads TGTGCCAGCAGCTCGGACAGGGGAATCTACAATGAGCAGTTCTTC.

V gene TRBV2 combines with J gene TRBJ1-4, with 8 bases that match TRBD1. After removal of 11 bases from V and 0 bases from J, the junction contained 14 bases not matched to a gene. Germline-derived CDR1 and CDR2 are SNHLY and FYNNEI. The CDR3 is 17 amino acids. CDR3 sequence: CARRGSGQDSTNEKLFF. DNA of the CDR3: TGTGCCCGGAGGGGATCGGGACAGGACTCAACTAATGAAAAACTGTTTTTT.

This rearrangement joins TRBV6-5 to TRBJ1-2, with TRBD1 matching 7 bases. With 4 bases clipped from V and 8 bases from J, the junction kept 7 bases outside the gene matches. CDR3 length: 13 residues. Germline V gene data show CDR1 as MNHEY and CDR2 as SVGAGI. The CDR3 here is CASSSNPQGGYTF. CDR3 DNA: TGTGCCAGCAGTTCAAACCCACAGGGGGGCTACACCTTC.

The rearrangement uses TRBV7-8 and TRBJ2-7, with D possibly TRBD1 on 5 matching bases. V was shortened by 8 bases and J by 4 bases, with 18 bases between the two germline ends. CDR1 is SGHVS, CDR2 FQNEAQ, per germline. The CDR3 contains 14 residues. This CDR3 is CASQPSGINYEQYF. In DNA, the CDR3 is TGTGCCAGCCAACCCTCAGGGATCAATTACGAGCAGTACTTC.

The chain uses TRBV5-4 and TRBJ2-5; TRBD2 matches 11 bases. CDR1 is SGHNT and CDR2 is YYREEE in the germline V gene (reference sequence). V gave up 2 bases and J gave up 5 bases; unmatched junction bases: 8. This CDR3 spans 16 amino acids. As DNA, the CDR3 is TGTGCCAGCAGCTTCTCCCTAGCGGGGGGCAGGGAGACCCAGTACTTC. Its translation is CASSFSLAGGRETQYF.

This chain links TRBV9 with TRBJ2-1; 8 positions match TRBD2. The germline gives CDR1 SGDLS, CDR2 YYNGEE. The ends lost 8 bases at V and 6 bases at J; junction bases unmatched: 10. The CDR3 is 14 amino acids. CDR3 protein: CASQRASGPNEQFF. In DNA, the CDR3 is TGTGCCAGTCAGAGGGCTAGCGGGCCCAATGAGCAGTTCTTC.

V is TRBV5-4 and J is TRBJ2-5; 11 bases match TRBD2. After removal of 4 bases from V and 5 bases from J, the junction contained 7 bases not matched to a gene. The CDR3 length is 15 residues. Per the germline V gene, CDR1 is SGHNT and CDR2 is YYREEE (reference sequence). The CDR3 is CASSPGTSGRETQYF. In DNA, the CDR3 is TGTGCCAGCAGCCCAGGGACTAGCGGTAGGGAGACCCAGTACTTC.

The V gene is TRBV5-1, the J gene TRBJ1-1; TRBD1 matches 7 bases. Germline V gene sequence: CDR1 SGHRS, CDR2 YFSETQ. The length of the CDR3 is 15 residues. After removal of 3 bases from V and 4 bases from J, the junction contained 9 bases not matched to a gene. The chain's CDR3 is CASSYGQVGGTEAFF. For the CDR3, the DNA is TGCGCCAGCAGCTACGGACAGGTGGGTGGCACTGAAGCTTTCTTT.

The J gene is TRBJ2-5, the V gene TRBV6-5; D uncertain. This CDR3 has 11 amino acids. Trimming pared 7 bases from V and 3 bases from J, leaving 6 bases between. Germline CDR1 is MNHEY and CDR2 is SVGAGI. In DNA, the CDR3 is TGTGCCAGCATCGTCGAAGAGACCCAGTACTTC. It is translated as CASIVEETQYF.

The rearrangement links TRBV10-3 to TRBJ1-2, with a tentative D call TRBD1 (6 bases). Germline CDR1 ENHRY, CDR2 SYGVKD. The CDR3 runs 16 residues. V was shortened by 3 bases and J by 3 bases, with 17 bases between the two germline ends. CDR3 loop: CAISETGQPEYYGYTF. The CDR3 region has the DNA TGTGCCATCAGTGAAACAGGACAGCCAGAATACTATGGCTACACCTTC.

The chain joins TRBV6-5 to TRBJ2-7, with D tentatively TRBD1 (6 bases). The CDR3 contains 13 residues. Germline lookup yields CDR1 MNHEY and CDR2 SVGAGI. Deletions cut 8 bases from V and 0 bases from J, with 11 bases between. CDR3 coding DNA: TGTGCCAGCGTGGACAGTTACTCCTACGAGCAGTACTTC. Its protein product is CASVDSYSYEQYF.

This clone has just a few counts. As DNA, the CDR3 is TGTGCCTCGGGGGGAAGGAACACTGAAGCTTTCTTT. Residues: CASGGRNTEAFF. The rearrangement links TRBV7-2 to TRBJ1-1, with D perhaps matching TRBD1 (5 bases). V was shortened by 11 bases and J by 1 base, with 11 bases between the two germline ends. Germline CDR1 SGHTA, CDR2 FQGNSA. The CDR3 spans 12 residues.

This chain connects TRBV19 to TRBJ2-7; D ambiguous. Germline loops: CDR1 LNHDA, CDR2 SQIVND (reference sequence). There are 13 residues in the CDR3. V was trimmed by 5 bases and J by 1 base, leaving 9 bases between them. CDR3 protein: CASSSVSSYEQYF. For the CDR3, the DNA is TGTGCCAGTAGTTCTGTATCTTCCTACGAGCAGTACTTC. The variable domain in full, with the rest retrieved from reference TRBV19 and TRBJ2-7, is DGGITQSPKYLFRKEGQNVTLSCEQNLNHDAMYWYRQDPGQGLRLIYYSQIVNDFQKGDIAEGYSVSREKKESFPLTVTSAQKNPTAFYLCASSSVSSYEQYFGPGTRLTVT.

CDR3 region: CASSLRGQSYEQYF. DNA for the CDR3: TGTGCCAGCAGCTTAAGAGGGCAGTCCTACGAGCAGTACTTC. The V and J genes are TRBV7-9 and TRBJ2-7; D possibly corresponds to TRBD2 (5 bases). V was shortened by 2 bases and J by 1 base, with 9 bases between the two germline ends. The CDR3 has 14 amino acids. Per the germline V gene, CDR1 is SEHNR and CDR2 is FQNEAQ (reference sequence).

This chain joins TRBV30 and TRBJ1-5; weak D call: TRBD1 (5 bases). Germline assignment: CDR1 GTSNPN and CDR2 SVGIG (reference sequence). The length of the CDR3 is 15 residues. Trimming shortened V by 1 base and J by 3 bases, and 13 bases separated the two germline ends. CDR3 residues: CAWSGGTGYNQPQHF. The DNA for the CDR3 is TGTGCCTGGAGTGGCGGAACAGGCTACAATCAGCCCCAGCATTTT.

V is TRBV11-2 and J is TRBJ2-7, with D perhaps TRBD2 (6 bases). The CDR3 runs to 15 residues. Germline CDR1 SGHAT, CDR2 FQNNGV. The ends were cut back, 5 bases at V and 3 bases at J, with 17 bases in the middle. The CDR3 DNA is TGTGCCAGCAGCAAACGACTAGATCCTGTCTACGAGCAGTACTTC. It specifies CASSKRLDPVYEQYF.

This clone was seen a few times. The rearrangement links TRBV6-5 to TRBJ1-1, with D uncertain. This CDR3 contains 13 residues. The V end lost 5 bases, the J end lost 5 bases, and 12 bases lay between the germline ends. Per germline, CDR1 MNHEY and CDR2 SVGAGI. The CDR3 nucleotides are TGTGCCAGCAGTCCTACTAGAAGAACTGAAGCTTTCTTT. Encoded protein: CASSPTRRTEAFF.

The sample holds one count of this clone. CDR3 sequence reads: CARRTGQGYTF. For the CDR3, the DNA is TGTGCCCGACGGACAGGTCAAGGCTACACCTTC. The chain uses TRBV5-8 and TRBJ1-2; TRBD1 agrees at 7 bases. The CDR3 consists of 11 residues. Unmatched junction bases numbered 8, after V lost 10 bases and J lost 8 bases. Germline V gene data show CDR1 as SGHTS and CDR2 as YDEGEE.

The chain uses TRBV5-1 and TRBJ1-5; 8 bases align to TRBD1. Germline loops: CDR1 SGHRS, CDR2 YFSETQ. The CDR3 runs to 14 residues. V was clipped by 4 bases and J by 6 bases; unmatched bases: 6. The CDR3 protein is CASSPGQGSQPQHF. CDR3 DNA sequence: TGCGCCAGCAGCCCAGGACAGGGCAGTCAGCCCCAGCATTTT.

This clone has more than one count but fewer than ten. The V call is TRBV29-1, the J call TRBJ1-1, with D perhaps matching TRBD1 (6 bases). Trimming shortened V by 7 bases and J by 1 base, and 10 bases separated the two germline ends. The V gene's germline CDR1 is SQVTM and CDR2 ANQGSEA. There are 12 residues in the CDR3. Here the CDR3 reads CSARTANTEAFF. CDR3 DNA sequence: TGCAGCGCCAGGACAGCGAACACTGAAGCTTTCTTT.

This chain joins TRBV10-3 and TRBJ2-7; the D is unclear. Germline assignment: CDR1 ENHRY and CDR2 SYGVKD. V shed 4 bases and J shed 2 bases, with 6 bases lying between them. This CDR3 comprises 12 residues. DNA of the CDR3: TGTGCCATCAGTGCAGGAACCTACGAGCAGTACTTC. Protein sequence: CAISAGTYEQYF.

This chain connects TRBV6-5 to TRBJ1-1, with 8 bases identical to TRBD1. The germline gives CDR1 MNHEY, CDR2 SVGAGI. The CDR3 covers 14 residues. The V and J ends lost 6 bases and 6 bases, in that order; junction bases with no gene match: 9. The CDR3 is CASRRTGWGPEAFF. The CDR3 DNA reads TGTGCCAGCAGGCGGACAGGGTGGGGCCCTGAAGCTTTCTTT.

The rearrangement joins TRBV14 to TRBJ2-7, with a weak D call TRBD1 (5 bases). Trimming removed 5 bases from V and 5 bases from J, with 10 bases in between. The CDR3 totals 12 residues. Germline CDR1 reads SGHDN; CDR2 reads FVKESK. CDR3 sequence (DNA): TGTGCCAGCAGCTTGGGGCCCAACGAGCAGTACTTC. This encodes CASSLGPNEQYF.

The chain uses TRBV7-9 and TRBJ1-1; possible D gene TRBD1, 6 bases. In germline, CDR1 is SEHNR, CDR2 FQNEAQ (reference sequence). The CDR3 has 15 amino acids. The germline V and J ends were trimmed by 5 bases and 4 bases, with 17 bases remaining between them. As DNA, the CDR3 is TGTGCCAGCAGCGCACAGGGTGGGGTCAGCACTGAAGCTTTCTTT. Translated, it gives CASSAQGGVSTEAFF.

The chain recombines TRBV7-8 with TRBJ1-1, with a tentative D call TRBD1 (6 bases). The CDR3 consists of 14 residues. CDR1 and CDR2 (germline): SGHVS, FQNEAQ. V was cut by 6 bases and J by 3 bases, with 14 bases left in between. The CDR3 is CASRQQGRDTEAFF. For the CDR3, the DNA is TGTGCCAGCAGACAGCAGGGGAGGGACACTGAAGCTTTCTTT.

A few counts support this clone. This chain connects TRBV12-2 to TRBJ1-5. TRBV12-2 is classified as a pseudogene. The CDR3 loop spans 14 amino acids. The CDR3 nucleotides are TGTGCAAGTCGCTTAGGAACGGTCAATCAGCCCCAGCATTTT. Protein: CASRLGTVNQPQHF.

This clone was observed at least ten times. V is TRBV5-4 and J is TRBJ2-3; 8 positions match TRBD1. Germline CDR1 and CDR2: SGHNT and YYREEE (reference sequence). This CDR3 contains 18 residues. The V and J ends lost 4 bases and 10 bases, in that order; junction bases with no gene match: 23. CDR3 sequence reads: CASSPELLPGQDPLAQYF. DNA for the CDR3: TGTGCCAGCAGCCCGGAGTTGCTACCGGGACAGGACCCTCTAGCGCAGTATTTT.

The chain couples TRBV15 to TRBJ2-2; the D gene is possibly TRBD2 (7 bases). V was pared by 10 bases and J by 1 base, with 13 bases between. This CDR3 has 14 amino acids. Per the germline V gene, CDR1 is LNHNV and CDR2 is YYDKDF (reference sequence). The CDR3 spells CAIGGGWNTGELFF. The CDR3 nucleotides are TGTGCCATCGGCGGGGGCTGGAACACCGGGGAGCTGTTTTTT.